This TCR beta chain was obtained from a study of T cells in women clearing cervical HPV infection listed by TCRdb under 2018. Concerning the study at large: The cases were about 27 women with histologically confirmed HPV16-related CIN3 or worse, and 2 of these cases were invasive cancers. The roughly 25 controls were women who cleared a single incident HPV16 infection within 12 months without developing precancer or cancer. Cases had a median age of about 34 years compared with 38 to 40 for controls, and baseline characteristics showed no significant differences between the groups. This exploratory proof-of-principle case-control study, nested within the Guanacaste HPV Natural History Study in Costa Rica, compared TCR repertoires among women with different cervical HPV16 outcomes. In the parent cohort, some 10,000 women aged 18 or older were enrolled in Guanacaste, Costa Rica, during about 1993 to 1994 and were followed for roughly 7 years. Since HLA typing was available for only a few women, HLA type could not be ruled out as a confounder. Cases and controls were matched on age within five years and on year of sample collection. For cases, the median interval between lesion detection and blood sampling was about 140 days, with an interquartile range of about 85 to 210 days. Quality controls consisted of five blinded duplicates per group, for a total of 60 or so samples made up of approximately 50 participants and around ten replicates. Case blood was taken at the visit when the lesion was first identified, whereas control blood was taken when infection was no longer detected.

Every participant had a single incident cervical HPV16 infection, and prevalent HPV16 infections were excluded. Cervical HPV DNA was detected with MY09/MY11 PCR, and genotyping was done with dot-blot hybridization. Roughly 15 mL of heparinized blood was centrifuged, after which the buffy coat was aliquoted, frozen at -30 degrees C, and then stored at -80 degrees C. QIAGEN kits were used to extract genomic DNA from buffy coat specimens. Between the V and J ends, shortened by 1 base and 1 base respectively, the junction contains 17 bases. The CDR3 sequence holds 17 residues, the cysteine and phenylalanine included. Sequencing covers 42 bases of the CDR3, shown here with the frame starting at base 1. On this clone: Its cognate antigen has yet to be identified. Read data end 3 residues before the CDR3 end; the end is taken from the germline J gene.

The immunoSEQ assay used multiplex PCR to amplify TCR beta CDR3 regions from an average of approximately 1,100 ng of genomic DNA per sample. To correct primer bias, the assay used a complete synthetic TCR repertoire to set an amplification baseline. The amplicons were sequenced using the Illumina platform. Turning to the authors' computational methods: Error correction of the sequences involved clustering with frequency ratios plus a modified nearest-neighbor algorithm, after which the sequences were analyzed in the immunoSEQ Analyzer using IMGT gene definitions. At each rarefaction depth, TCR richness and evenness were averaged over 20 rarefaction repeats, and samples with fewer sequences than the depth were excluded. V, D and J gene relative abundances were compared between groups with Wilcoxon rank sum tests, applying FDR correction. For the blinded duplicates, the intraclass correlation was 95% to 97% for TCR richness and averaged roughly 75% across 66 gene segments. This immuneACCESS table, as held by TCRdb, lists in-frame sequences with V and J called but not all clones. Of the missing ones, under half trace to an unresolved V gene in checked studies; the others have no known cause. The DNA gave D and trimming, while V, J and clone size come from that table. The table for this sample lists around 22,000 clones. 4.5% to 5% of the sample is taken by the ten largest.

What the research found in general, with its limitations: Random forest classifiers combining richness and V gene abundances distinguished cases from controls with an estimated AUC of less than 0.9. TCR repertoire richness was significantly higher in CIN3+ cases than in controls across sequencing depths, while evenness did not differ. Because the number of T cells in each sample was unknown, differences in richness could reflect differing T-cell content rather than repertoire biology. The cross-sectional design could not show whether associations preceded infection or resulted from it; effector/memory subsets and HPV-specific T cells were not isolated. TRBV6-7 relative abundance was lower in cases than in controls (roughly 0.12% versus 0.17%; Bonferroni P = 0.0008).

The chain joins TRBV12-3 or TRBV12-4 to TRBJ2-7, with a weak D call of TRBD2 (6 bases match). This receptor was obtained from a woman between 18 and 75 years old with a cervical HPV16 infection that either progressed to CIN3+ or cleared (not recorded which). The sample comprised blood buffy coat. The CDR3 bases that were read are TGTGCCAGCAGTTTAGGCCTCAGACGGAGGGTTTCCTACGAG. The translation is CASSLGLRRRVSYE. The entire CDR3 is CASSLGLRRRVSYEQYF.